The clone carrying this TCR beta chain turned up a few times. This entry is derived from a study of T cells after yellow fever vaccination. Germline V lookup: CDR1 MNHEY, CDR2 SMNVEV (reference sequence). The CDR3 contains 12 residues. V was pared by 4 bases and J by 7 bases, with 2 bases of the junction left unmatched. TCRdb ran MiXCR on the 5' RACE reads and lists one entry per CDR3 protein. The sample records around 610,000 distinct CDR3 sequences, around an eighth being singletons. The receptor's source is a man aged 25 to 40 who received the YFV17D yellow fever vaccine. V is TRBV27 and J is TRBJ2-7, with 9 bases matching TRBD1. The sequenced sample was PBMCs, obtained on the day of the yellow fever booster vaccination. The CDR3 DNA reads TGTGCCAGCAGTTCACAGGGGGCAGAGCAGTACTTC. This codes for CASSSQGAEQYF.